The clone carrying this T cell receptor (beta chain) was seen a handful of times. Its specificity is not known. This specimen belongs to a study of T cell repertoires in cytomegalovirus infection. Background on the study: Matching HLA type and CMV infection were both indicated by public TCR beta signatures.

Via MiXCR, TCRdb re-called the reads, giving one row per CDR3 protein. The profile shows under 300,000 distinct CDR3 sequences, 17% of them singletons. Study-level results: Accumulated public TCR beta family frequency recognized individuals carrying CMV together with the relevant HLA.

Germline CDR1 SGHRS, CDR2 YFSETQ. This CDR3 is 15 amino acids long. Trimming took 4 bases from V and 0 from J; bases not matched to a gene: 5. The V call is TRBV5-1, the J call TRBJ2-3, with TRBD1 matching 7 bases. This receptor was obtained from a human donor in good health (CMV status not recorded). Some clones in this sample may be carry-over from other donors' samples. The specimen was CD8+ T cells from PBMCs. CDR3 sequence (DNA): TGCGCCAGCAGCGAAGGGGACAGAAGCACAGATACGCAGTATTTT. Amino acids: CASSEGDRSTDTQYF. The variable domain in full, with the rest retrieved from reference TRBV5-1 and TRBJ2-3, is KAGVTQTPRYLIKTRGQQVTLSCSPISGHRSVSWYQQTPGQGLQFLFEYFSETQRNKGNFPGRFSGRQFSNSRSEMNVSTLELGDSALYLCASSEGDRSTDTQYFGPGTRLTVL.